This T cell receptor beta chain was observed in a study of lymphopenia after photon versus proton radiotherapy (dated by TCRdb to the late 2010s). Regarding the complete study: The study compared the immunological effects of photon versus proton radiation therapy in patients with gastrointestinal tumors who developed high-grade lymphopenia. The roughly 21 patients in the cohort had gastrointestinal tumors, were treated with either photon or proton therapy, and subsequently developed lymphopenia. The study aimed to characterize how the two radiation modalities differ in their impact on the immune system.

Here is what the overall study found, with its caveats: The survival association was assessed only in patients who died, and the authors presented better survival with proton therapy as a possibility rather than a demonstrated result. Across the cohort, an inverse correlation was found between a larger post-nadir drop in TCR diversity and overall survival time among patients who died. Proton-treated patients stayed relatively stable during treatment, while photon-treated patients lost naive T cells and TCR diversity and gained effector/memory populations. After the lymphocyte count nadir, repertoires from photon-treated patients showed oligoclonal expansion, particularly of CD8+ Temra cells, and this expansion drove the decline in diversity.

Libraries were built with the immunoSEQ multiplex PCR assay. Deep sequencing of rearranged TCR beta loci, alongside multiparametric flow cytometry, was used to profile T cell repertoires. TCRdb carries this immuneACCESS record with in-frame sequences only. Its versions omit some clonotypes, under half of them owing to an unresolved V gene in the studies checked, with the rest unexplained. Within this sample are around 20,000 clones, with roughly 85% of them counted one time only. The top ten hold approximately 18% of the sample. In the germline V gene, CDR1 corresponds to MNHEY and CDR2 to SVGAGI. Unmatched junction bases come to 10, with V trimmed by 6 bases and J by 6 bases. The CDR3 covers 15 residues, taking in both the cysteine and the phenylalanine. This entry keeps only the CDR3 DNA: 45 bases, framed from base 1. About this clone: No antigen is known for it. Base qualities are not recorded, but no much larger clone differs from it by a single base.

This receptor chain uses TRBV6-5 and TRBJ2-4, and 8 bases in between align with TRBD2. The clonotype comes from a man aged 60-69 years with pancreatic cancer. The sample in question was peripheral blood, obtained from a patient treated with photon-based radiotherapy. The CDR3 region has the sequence CASRKEAGALNIQYF. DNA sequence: TGTGCCAGCAGAAAAGAAGCGGGGGCGTTAAACATTCAGTACTTC.